The 28 T cell receptor beta chains given below trace back to one sample, sequenced in a study of blood T cell repertoires in COVID-19. Generated by immunoSEQ multiplex PCR, the TCRdb table keeps only in-frame clones and is missing some. This table holds some 50,000 clones, about nine tenths found once. What was sequenced was peripheral blood. All receptors come from a man aged 45-65 years with active COVID-19.

The V call is TRBV13, the J call TRBJ2-2; 7 positions agree with TRBD2. Per the germline V gene, CDR1 is PRHDT and CDR2 is FYEKMQ (reference sequence). This CDR3 region has 16 residues. Trimming removed 5 bases from V and 1 base from J; junction bases left unmatched: 7. This chain's CDR3 is CASSVQAGRNTGELFF. The CDR3 bases are TGTGCCAGCAGCGTCCAAGCGGGGAGGAACACCGGGGAGCTGTTTTTT.

The chain combines TRBV5-1 with TRBJ2-7; 9 bases map to TRBD1. Germline V lookup: CDR1 SGHRS, CDR2 YFSETQ. There are 13 residues in the CDR3. Trimming removed 3 bases from V and 5 bases from J; junction bases left unmatched: 3. As DNA, the CDR3 is TGCGCCAGCAGCTCGGGACAGGGCAACGAGCAGTACTTC. Translated, it gives CASSSGQGNEQYF.

The rearrangement joins TRBV19 to TRBJ2-5; D is perhaps TRBD2 (5 bases). The V gene's germline CDR1 is LNHDA and CDR2 SQIVND (reference sequence). The CDR3 is 16 amino acids. Trimming cost V 1 base and J 0 bases, with 12 bases left between them. CDR3 sequence reads: CASSIGPSGYQETQYF. The CDR3 DNA follows: TGTGCCAGTAGTATAGGTCCGTCGGGGTACCAAGAGACCCAGTACTTC.

V usage is TRBV7-9 and J usage is TRBJ2-3; the match to TRBD1 covers 9 bases. Germline values: CDR1 SEHNR, CDR2 FQNEAQ (reference sequence). Germline trimming cut 1 base from V and 6 bases from J; bases unmatched to any gene: 8. The CDR3 contains 16 residues. This chain's CDR3 is CASSLDNRGLRDTQYF. CDR3 nucleotides: TGTGCCAGCAGCTTAGACAACAGGGGGCTGAGGGATACGCAGTATTTT.

V usage is TRBV3-1 (or the pseudogene TRBV3-2) and J usage is TRBJ2-7; D unclear. Germline V gene lookup returns CDR1 LGHDT and CDR2 YNNKEL (reference sequence). V dropped 1 base and J dropped 7 bases, with 8 bases sitting between them. The CDR3 length is 12 residues. The CDR3 region has the DNA TGTGCCAGCAGCCAAGTTGAAACAGAGCAGTACTTC. Its protein is CASSQVETEQYF.

V gene TRBV7-8 combines with J gene TRBJ2-2; the match to TRBD2 covers 8 bases. V lost 5 bases to trimming and J lost 5 bases; unmatched junction nucleotides: 13. The CDR3 covers 17 residues. CDR1 and CDR2 (germline): SGHVS, FQNEAQ. CDR3 sequence: CASSRRGAGGGTGELFF. CDR3 in DNA: TGTGCCAGCAGCCGGCGTGGCGCGGGGGGAGGTACCGGGGAGCTGTTTTTT.

The chain uses TRBV6-6 and TRBJ2-7, with D perhaps matching TRBD1 (8 bases). V shed 6 bases and J shed 6 bases, with 21 bases lying between them. Germline CDR1 is MNHNY and CDR2 is SVGAGI (reference sequence). The CDR3 is made up of 15 amino acids. CDR3 DNA: TGTGCCAGCAGCAACGCAGGGGGCGGGGGACGCGAGCAGTACTTC. As protein: CASSNAGGGGREQYF.

The chain employs TRBV7-2 and TRBJ2-5, with D possibly matching TRBD1 (5 bases). Germline CDR1 reads SGHTA; CDR2 reads FQGNSA. V gave up 6 bases and J gave up 1 base, with 15 bases separating them. The CDR3 is made up of 15 amino acids. This CDR3 reads CASRPRTGSQETQYF. DNA for the CDR3: TGTGCCAGCAGGCCTCGAACAGGATCCCAAGAGACCCAGTACTTC. Drawing the rest from reference TRBV7-2 and TRBJ2-5, the complete variable domain is GAGVSQSPSNKVTEKGKDVELRCDPISGHTALYWYRQSLGQGLEFLIYFQGNSAPDKSGLPSDRFSAERTGGSVSTLTIQRTQQEDSAVYLCASRPRTGSQETQYFGPGTRLLVL.

The chain is built from TRBV4-3 and TRBJ1-1; D remains unclear. This CDR3 spans 13 amino acids. Germline values: CDR1 LGHNA, CDR2 YSLEER. The germline V and J ends were trimmed by 3 bases and 0 bases, with 5 bases remaining between them. In nucleotides, the CDR3 is TGCGCCAGCAGCCAGGCAGTGAACACTGAAGCTTTCTTT. The encoded protein is CASSQAVNTEAFF.

This chain uses TRBV5-6 with TRBJ1-6, with TRBD1 matching over 10 bases. V lost 4 bases and J lost 0; bases outside the gene matches: 4. The germline CDR1 and CDR2 sequences are SGHDT and YYEEEE. The CDR3 is 17 residues long. This CDR3 reads CASSAGTGDSYNSPLHF. CDR3 bases: TGTGCCAGCAGCGCCGGGACAGGGGACTCCTATAATTCACCCCTCCACTTT.

The chain employs TRBV5-8 and TRBJ1-2; 11 nucleotides align to TRBD1. V dropped 7 bases and J dropped 0; count of bases not matched to a gene: 8. The CDR3 is made up of 16 amino acids. Looked up from germline, CDR1 is SGHTS and CDR2 is YDEGEE. Here the CDR3 DNA reads TGTGCCAGCGTTGGGGGGACAGGGGGGACTAACTATGGCTACACCTTC. Translated: CASVGGTGGTNYGYTF.

The chain combines TRBV14 with TRBJ2-7, with a possible D match to TRBD1 (5 bases). Germline V CDR1 and CDR2: SGHDN, FVKESK. CDR3 length: 15 amino acids. Trimming cost V 0 bases and J 4 bases, with 13 bases left between them. The chain's CDR3 is CASSQDQGYSYEQYF. The DNA of the CDR3 is TGTGCCAGCAGCCAAGATCAGGGATACAGTTACGAGCAGTACTTC.

The rearrangement links TRBV5-8 to TRBJ2-5; 8 bases are a match to TRBD1. Germline values: CDR1 SGHTS, CDR2 YDEGEE. The V segment lost 3 bases and the J segment 5 bases; nucleotides outside the gene matches: 12. The length of the CDR3 is 16 residues. The CDR3 coding sequence is TGTGCCAGCAGCTCCCACGGGACAGGAGTTGAGGAGACCCAGTACTTC. It yields the protein CASSSHGTGVEETQYF.

This chain joins TRBV4-3 and TRBJ1-6; a possible D gene is TRBD1 (5 bases). The CDR3 consists of 15 residues. CDR1 is LGHNA and CDR2 is YSLEER in the germline V gene. Trimming took off 0 bases at V and 10 bases at J, with 13 bases between the two ends. In nucleotides, the CDR3 is TGCGCCAGCAGCCAAGATTCCCGGGAGGGGTCACCCCTCCACTTT. Its protein product is CASSQDSREGSPLHF.

This chain uses TRBV5-4 with TRBJ2-1, with 10 bases identical to TRBD2. The length of the CDR3 is 16 residues. Per the germline V gene, CDR1 is SGHNT and CDR2 is YYREEE (reference sequence). The V segment lost 4 bases and the J segment 4 bases; nucleotides outside the gene matches: 8. DNA of the CDR3: TGTGCCAGCAGCCCGGAACTAGCGGGGCTTTACAATGAGCAGTTCTTC. It is translated as CASSPELAGLYNEQFF.

The CDR3 DNA sequence: TGTGCCAGCAGCTTAGGTAATAGCGGCACAGATACGCAGTATTTT. This codes for CASSLGNSGTDTQYF. The chain carries TRBV11-1 and TRBJ2-3; D is perhaps TRBD2 (5 bases). The CDR3 is made up of 15 amino acids. The V gene's germline CDR1 is SGHAT and CDR2 FQDESV (reference sequence). The V and J ends lost 1 base and 1 base respectively, with 9 bases between them. Looking up the rest from reference TRBV11-1 and TRBJ2-3 gives the full variable domain: EAEVAQSPRYKITEKSQAVAFWCDPISGHATLYWYRQILGQGPELLVQFQDESVVDDSQLPKDRFSAERLKGVDSTLKIQPAELGDSAMYLCASSLGNSGTDTQYFGPGTRLTVL.

The rearrangement uses TRBV9 and TRBJ2-1; 8 nucleotides agree with TRBD2. Germline CDR1 and CDR2: SGDLS and YYNGEE. Trimming removed 5 bases from V and 7 bases from J; junction bases left unmatched: 8. The CDR3 sequence is 14 residues long. This chain's CDR3 is CASSDPGLENEQFF. The CDR3 DNA sequence: TGTGCCAGCAGTGATCCGGGACTAGAGAATGAGCAGTTCTTC.

This chain connects TRBV7-2 to TRBJ1-1; the D gene is possibly TRBD1 (5 bases). Germline CDR1 is SGHTA and CDR2 is FQGNSA. The CDR3 consists of 13 residues. The V gene lost 0 bases and the J gene lost 7 bases, with 9 bases spanning the gap. The CDR3 coding sequence is TGTGCCAGCAGCTTAGCCGGGGGGTTTGAAGCTTTCTTT. Amino acid sequence: CASSLAGGFEAFF.

The chain links TRBV10-3 to TRBJ1-1; no reliable D call. V was shortened by 9 bases and J by 2 bases, with 19 bases between the two germline ends. The length of the CDR3 is 15 residues. Germline lookup yields CDR1 ENHRY and CDR2 SYGVKD. CDR3 nucleotides: TGTGCCATTAAAGACCCCCTAGACCGAAACACTGAAGCTTTCTTT. It encodes CAIKDPLDRNTEAFF.

The V and J genes are TRBV7-9 and TRBJ1-2; 7 bases fit TRBD1. The V gene end was trimmed by 5 bases and the J gene end by 4 bases; junction bases not matched to a gene: 7. Germline assignment: CDR1 SEHNR and CDR2 FQNEAQ (reference sequence). This CDR3 has 14 amino acids. CDR3 loop: CASSPNRGVYGYTF. The CDR3 DNA reads TGTGCCAGCAGCCCCAACAGGGGCGTCTATGGCTACACCTTC. The full variable domain, its missing parts supplied by reference TRBV7-9 and TRBJ1-2, is DTGVSQNPRHKITKRGQNVTFRCDPISEHNRLYWYRQTLGQGPEFLTYFQNEAQLEKSRLLSDRFSAERPKGSFSTLEIQRTEQGDSAMYLCASSPNRGVYGYTFGSGTRLTVV.

V and J are TRBV20-1 and TRBJ2-5, with a tentative D call TRBD2 (6 bases). Germline V gives CDR1 DFQATT, CDR2 SNEGSKA (reference sequence). V lost 3 bases and J lost 3, with 17 bases in between. This CDR3 is built from 15 residues. This CDR3 is CSASVFGTLEETQYF. The CDR3 DNA reads as TGCAGTGCTAGTGTTTTTGGGACTTTGGAAGAGACCCAGTACTTC.

V and J are TRBV7-9 and TRBJ2-7, with a possible D match to TRBD2 (5 bases). The CDR3 is made up of 13 amino acids. V was shortened by 3 bases and J by 3 bases, with 9 bases between the two germline ends. CDR1 is SEHNR and CDR2 is FQNEAQ in the germline V gene (reference sequence). CDR3 amino acids: CASSFGMSYEQYF. CDR3 coding DNA: TGTGCCAGCAGCTTCGGGATGAGCTACGAGCAGTACTTC.

The J gene is TRBJ2-7, the V gene TRBV6-5, with D possibly TRBD1 on 5 matching bases. The ends were cut back, 6 bases at V and 4 bases at J, with 13 bases in the middle. The CDR3 totals 13 residues. CDR1 is MNHEY, CDR2 SVGAGI, per germline. The CDR3 region has the DNA TGTGCCAGCAGCTCCACAGGCCGGTACGAGCAGTACTTC. This translates into CASSSTGRYEQYF.

The V gene is TRBV6-2 or TRBV6-3, the J gene TRBJ2-7; 9 positions agree with TRBD1. With V trimmed by 2 bases and J by 6 bases, 11 bases remained unmatched. Germline V gene data show CDR1 as MNHEY and CDR2 as SVGEGT. CDR3 length: 16 residues. CDR3 sequence reads: CASSYIRQGELSEQYF. The CDR3 DNA is TGTGCCAGCAGTTACATCCGACAGGGGGAATTATCCGAGCAGTACTTC.

The chain links TRBV6-2 or TRBV6-3 to TRBJ2-3; D not resolved. The germline V and J ends were trimmed by 3 bases and 0 bases, with 10 bases remaining between them. Germline CDR1 and CDR2: MNHEY and SVGEGT. The CDR3 covers 15 residues. The DNA for the CDR3 is TGTGCCAGCAGTTATATCAGTCTCAGCACAGATACGCAGTATTTT. This translates into CASSYISLSTDTQYF.

J is TRBJ2-7 and V is TRBV5-5; 8 bases are shared with TRBD2. The CDR3 has 16 residues. With V trimmed by 2 bases and J by 1 base, 8 bases remained unmatched. The germline CDR1 and CDR2 sequences are SGHKS and YYEKEE (reference sequence). CDR3 residues: CASSFDPGGVSYEQYF. The CDR3 coding sequence is TGTGCCAGCAGCTTTGATCCCGGGGGGGTGTCCTACGAGCAGTACTTC.

The chain employs TRBV4-1 and TRBJ2-7; 9 bases fit TRBD1. In germline, CDR1 is MGHRA, CDR2 YSYEKL. The V and J ends lost 4 bases and 1 base, in that order; junction bases with no gene match: 8. The length of the CDR3 is 16 residues. The CDR3 DNA is TGCGCCAGCAGCCTCCCTCGGACAGGGGAATCCTACGAGCAGTACTTC. Encoded protein: CASSLPRTGESYEQYF.

The chain uses TRBV7-9 and TRBJ1-3, with D unclear. V was shortened by 8 bases and J by 0 bases, with 14 bases between the two germline ends. The CDR3 sequence is 15 residues long. The germline V gene has CDR1 SEHNR and CDR2 FQNEAQ (reference sequence). The CDR3: CASLSAGSSGNTIYF. The CDR3, as DNA: TGTGCCAGCCTCTCGGCCGGGAGCTCTGGAAACACCATATATTTT.